One sample yielded the 3 T cell receptor beta chains listed below, sequenced in a study of blood T cell repertoires in COVID-19. The table came from immunoSEQ multiplex PCR; TCRdb's copy has only in-frame clones and leaves some out. The sample consists of some 400,000 clones, 80% to 90% of them appearing once. The sequencing input was peripheral blood. The source of these receptors is a woman aged 30 to 39 with COVID-19, enrolled during active disease.

The chain joins TRBV3-1 (or the pseudogene TRBV3-2) to TRBJ1-5; TRBD1 matches at 8 bases. The CDR3 covers 15 residues. CDR1 and CDR2 from the germline V gene are LGHDT and YNNKEL (reference sequence). V shed 4 bases, J shed 7 bases, and the junction held 9 bases outside the gene matches. In DNA, the CDR3 is TGTGCCAGCAGCCGAGGAAAGGACAGGGAACAGCCCCAGCATTTT. It codes for CASSRGKDREQPQHF.

In DNA form, the CDR3 reads TGCGCCAGCAGCGGGCAGACAGCCCCACGGTACTTC. It yields the protein CASSGQTAPRYF. V and J are TRBV5-1 and TRBJ2-5; D possibly corresponds to TRBD1 (5 bases). Germline CDR1 reads SGHRS; CDR2 reads YFSETQ. The germline V and J ends were trimmed by 4 bases and 13 bases, with 17 bases remaining between them. CDR3 size: 12 residues. The variable domain in full, with the rest retrieved from reference TRBV5-1 and TRBJ2-5, is KAGVTQTPRYLIKTRGQQVTLSCSPISGHRSVSWYQQTPGQGLQFLFEYFSETQRNKGNFPGRFSGRQFSNSRSEMNVSTLELGDSALYLCASSGQTAPRYFGPGTRLLVL.

The J gene is TRBJ1-6, the V gene TRBV10-3; 7 bases line up with TRBD1. Losses at the gene ends were 3 bases for V and 10 bases for J; bases not matched to a gene: 12. Germline V gene data show CDR1 as ENHRY and CDR2 as SYGVKD. This CDR3 has 16 residues. The CDR3 coding sequence is TGTGCCATCAGTGAATACGCCGGGACAGCTCGGTCACCCCTCCACTTT. Its translation is CAISEYAGTARSPLHF.